The sequence of this TCR beta chain was determined in a study of early stage breast cancer tumors. As for the study in general: Of fewer than 20 invasive breast tumors, twelve were hormone receptor-positive, HER2-negative.

General observations from the study: Comparing each tissue with blood distinguished tumor from normal in about 90% of the 16 patients.

Each sample had two DNA replicates, approximately 0.5 ug blood or approximately 1.5 ug tissue. Profiling relied on immunoSEQ multiplex PCR, and the TCRdb table lists in-frame clones only, not all of them. The sample yields 50,000 to 65,000 clones, 60% to 85% seen once. In regard to this clone: Its cognate antigen is unknown.

V shed 6 bases and J shed 5 bases, with 16 bases lying between them. This CDR3 region has 14 residues. Germline V gene sequence: CDR1 MNHNS, CDR2 SASEGT. Material: blood. This TCR was sampled from a person aged 25 to 40 with breast cancer. V usage is TRBV6-1 and J usage is TRBJ1-2; D may be TRBD1 (5 bases). The CDR3 here is CASRSPGVGYGYTF. CDR3 nucleotides: TGTGCCAGCAGATCACCGGGGGTGGGGTATGGCTACACCTTC.